The TCR beta chain under discussion was sequenced for a study of PD-L1 blockade in urothelial cancer. Overall study context: Blood analysis occurred 3 weeks (second dose) and 6 weeks after treatment start.

Trimming took 8 bases from V and 6 from J, leaving 13 bases between them. This CDR3 region has 13 residues. Germline V lookup: CDR1 LNHDA, CDR2 SQIVND (reference sequence). Time point reported: pretreatment peripheral blood. The data were produced by immunoSEQ multiplex PCR, yet TCRdb's version contains in-frame clones alone and is incomplete. The sample includes tens of thousands of clones, approximately 80% seen only once; the top ten take about 2.9%. This clone was observed a handful of times. V and J are TRBV19 and TRBJ2-2; a possible D gene is TRBD1 (5 bases). This TCR came from a man between 65 and 85 years old with urothelial cancer. Sample: PBMCs, taken around atezolizumab (anti-PD-L1) treatment. CDR3 protein: CASFGHSSGELFF. For the CDR3, the DNA is TGTGCCAGTTTTGGACACTCATCCGGGGAGCTGTTTTTT.